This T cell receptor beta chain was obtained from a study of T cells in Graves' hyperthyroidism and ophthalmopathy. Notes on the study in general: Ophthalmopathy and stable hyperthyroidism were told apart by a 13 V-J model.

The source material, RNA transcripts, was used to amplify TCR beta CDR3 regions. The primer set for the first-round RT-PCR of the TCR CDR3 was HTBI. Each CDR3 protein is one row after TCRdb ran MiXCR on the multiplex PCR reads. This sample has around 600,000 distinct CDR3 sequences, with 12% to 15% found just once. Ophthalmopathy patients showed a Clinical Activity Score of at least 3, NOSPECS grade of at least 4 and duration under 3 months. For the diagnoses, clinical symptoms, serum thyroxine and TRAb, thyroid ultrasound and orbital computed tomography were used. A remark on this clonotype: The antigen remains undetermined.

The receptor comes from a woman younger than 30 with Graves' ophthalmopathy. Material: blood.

The CDR3 DNA sequence: TGTGCCAGCAGTGACCCGGACAGGGCAAGGAACACTGAAGCTTTCTTT. Encoded protein: CASSDPDRARNTEAFF. This chain links TRBV12-3 or TRBV12-4 with TRBJ1-1, with TRBD1 matching 8 bases. V gave up 5 bases and J gave up 1 base; unmatched junction bases: 9. The CDR3 length is 16 residues.